Listed here is a single T cell receptor (beta chain). Its binding antigen is unknown. Base qualities are not provided; no much larger clone lies one nucleotide away. The data stem from a study of shared clonotypes between healthy human individuals (dated by TCRdb to about 2020). The study in broad terms: The cohort included a few men and a couple of women between 18 and 49 years of age. For each donor, CD4 naive and CD4 memory were each run on three plates, CD8 naive on two plates, and CD8 memory on one plate. The study deeply sequenced blood TCR repertoires of several healthy adults to estimate repertoire size and the extent of clonotype sharing between individuals. To increase sequencing depth and limit assay-specific biases, TCR repertoire library preparation and sequencing were carried out by different laboratories using diverse techniques. Each donor's leukapheresis produced roughly between about 0.85 and 10 billion PBMCs.

Using the deep immunoSEQ assay, TCR CDR3 regions were amplified from genomic DNA by multiplex PCR. Genomic DNA extracted from each cell subset was distributed evenly over all wells of several immunoSEQ 96-well plates, and each plate served as one replicate. For sorted subsets, each replicate PCR was loaded with around 200 ng genomic DNA, equivalent to roughly 30,000 T cell genomes. Purified libraries were measured with a Qubit 3.0 fluorometer, size-checked on a Bioanalyzer 2100, and measured again with the KAPA Library Quantification kit. Every immunoSEQ 96-well plate was sequenced on a dedicated single-read 150-cycle Illumina NextSeq 550 flow cell. Processing in the source paper ran as follows. The immunoSEQ output contained only junctional sequences without quality scores, so filtering could not match that applied to full-length reads. To assign V/J genes and CDR3, sequences were annotated against IMGT germline references using PyIR, a Python wrapper for IgBLAST v1.9. Reads were removed for weak V/J assignments (E-value above 1e-6), missing CDR3, stop codons, out-of-frame junctions, or ambiguous translated residues. A V3J clonotype was defined by an identical inferred V gene, J gene, and CDR3 amino acid sequence. Percentage overlap between repertoires was calculated by dividing the number of shared unique clonotypes by the size of the smaller repertoire. Repertoire richness was assessed with RTK rarefaction, the Chao1 estimator, and Recon v2.1 estimates of unobserved clonotypes. Generation probabilities for all TCRbeta clonotypes obtained by the gDNA method from several donors were computed using OLGA. TCRdb carries this immuneACCESS record with in-frame sequences only. Its versions omit some clonotypes, under half of them owing to an unresolved V gene in the studies checked, with the rest unexplained. The V and J calls and the clone size are those of that table, but D and trimming were determined from the DNA. Present in this sample are about 590,000 clones, around 95% of which were seen just once. The ten most abundant clones make up 0.11% of the sample.

CD8 naive samples were obtained by positive selection for CCR7 among CD45RO-negative cells, yielding a CD45RA+CCR7+ population from which TemRA cells were excluded. The donors were healthy, HIV-negative adults with no recently reported acute infections or vaccinations. Every donor was a Caucasian adult residing in Nashville, Tennessee, USA. Blood was collected by leukapheresis, and PBMCs were isolated by Ficoll-Histopaque density gradient centrifugation and then cryopreserved in liquid nitrogen vapor phase. Analytical flow cytometry was used to check the purity and quantity of each magnetically sorted T cell population. Each sorted fraction had its genomic DNA isolated and then quantified by UV absorbance on a Nanodrop 2000c. Study-level results and caveats: Because the study included a small number of donors, the genetic and exposure-history diversity represented was limited. Incomplete sequencing was indicated by rarefaction of sorted-subset datasets, despite the large sequencing depth. Sampling was restricted to blood, and TCR repertoires in tissues likely differ from the TCR repertoires found in blood. Across a few donors, about 5% of naive CD4, 3.5% of naive CD8, under 2.5% of memory CD4, and approximately 0.4% of memory CD8 clonotypes were shared. Based on pairwise subsampling, the degree of clonotype sharing among donors was expected to be affected by sequencing depth. Compared with non-shared clonotypes, the clonotypes found in all four sorted-subset donors had higher generation probabilities. Larger estimated clonotype richness was generally found for naive subsets than for memory subsets.

Taken from cysteine to phenylalanine, the CDR3 has 14 residues. The retained sequence is limited to the CDR3, 42 bases, with the frame set at the first base. V is pared back by 5 bases and J by 4 bases, with 15 bases lying between the germline termini. The germline V gene sets CDR1 to SGHAT and CDR2 to FQNNGV. The sequence derives from a woman under 40 in good health. Sequences were obtained from naive CD8+ T cells sorted from blood. The cell subset or site label corresponds to: CD45RA+CCR7+. The chain is encoded by TRBV11-2 joined to TRBJ2-7; a tentative D match to TRBD1 spans 6 bases. The CDR3 region reads CASSPQTGPYEQYF. The bases read TGTGCCAGCAGCCCCCAGACAGGACCTTACGAGCAGTACTTC.